The T cell receptor beta chain described here comes from a study of blood T cells in healthy people across ages. Study-level findings and limits: Per million T cells, TCR beta diversity dropped about linearly as age rose.

Germline V gene lookup returns CDR1 SGHKS and CDR2 YYEKEE (reference sequence). The CDR3 runs to 14 residues. V was shortened by 1 base and J by 2 bases, with 9 bases between the two germline ends. Of note for this clonotype: The target antigen is unknown.

With a J-beta primer mix and a sample-barcoded 5' primer, a second PCR ran about 6 to 11 cycles. Every cDNA molecule bore a tag from a template-switch adaptor containing 12 random nucleotides. Sequencing of every sample gave 2.5 million or more CDR3-containing paired-end reads. TCRdb itself ran the 5' RACE reads through MiXCR, one entry per CDR3 protein. The repertoire holds approximately 800,000 distinct CDR3 sequences, with about half as singletons. The chain combines TRBV5-5 with TRBJ1-2, with D unclear. What was sequenced was blood. This clonotype originated in a man aged 80 or over in good health. The CDR3: CASSLTESNYGYTF. For the CDR3, the DNA is TGTGCCAGCAGCTTGACGGAGAGCAACTATGGCTACACCTTC.